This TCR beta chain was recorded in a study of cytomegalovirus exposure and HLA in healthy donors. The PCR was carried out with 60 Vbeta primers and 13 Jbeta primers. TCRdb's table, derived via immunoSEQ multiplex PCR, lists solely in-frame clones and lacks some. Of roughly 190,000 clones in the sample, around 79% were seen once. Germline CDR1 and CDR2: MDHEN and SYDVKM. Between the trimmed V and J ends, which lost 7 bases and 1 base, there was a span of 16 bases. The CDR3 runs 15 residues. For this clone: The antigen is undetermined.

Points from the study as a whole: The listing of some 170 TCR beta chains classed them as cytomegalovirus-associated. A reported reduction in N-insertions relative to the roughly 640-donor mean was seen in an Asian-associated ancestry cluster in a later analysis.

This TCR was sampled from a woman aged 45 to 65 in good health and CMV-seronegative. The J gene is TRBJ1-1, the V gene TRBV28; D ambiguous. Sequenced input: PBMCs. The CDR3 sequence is CASIPPGKPNTEAFF. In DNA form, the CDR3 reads TGTGCCAGCATCCCGCCGGGAAAACCGAACACTGAAGCTTTCTTT.